These 26 T cell receptor beta chains originate from one sample sequenced in a study of T cell responses to AZD1222 COVID-19 vaccine (dated by TCRdb to the early 2020s). The time point label here, explained by the study, means: about 28 days (+/-7) after the second vaccine dose. Library generation was performed with the immunoSEQ multiplex PCR assay. TCRdb mirrors the immuneACCESS table, restricted to in-frame sequences. Some clones are absent from its copies; in checked studies, under half trace to an unresolved V gene, and the reason for the others is unknown. The sample table lists roughly 150,000 clones, over 80% of them with a count of one. The ten top clones hold approximately 3.9% of the sample. Specimen: peripheral blood, collected 28 days after the second AZD1222 dose. The receptors originated from an adult who received the AZD1222 COVID-19 vaccine.

The V gene is TRBV2, the J gene TRBJ2-2; D uncertain. The germline gives CDR1 SNHLY, CDR2 FYNNEI. The CDR3 totals 14 residues. The ends were cut back, 7 bases at V and 4 bases at J, with 13 bases in the middle. For the CDR3, the DNA is TGTGCCAGCATGGTAACCCCGGGCACCGGGGAGCTGTTTTTT. Translating gives CASMVTPGTGELFF. Using reference TRBV2 and TRBJ2-2 for the parts outside the CDR3, the full variable domain is EPEVTQTPSHQVTQMGQEVILRCVPISNHLYFYWYRQILGQKVEFLVSFYNNEISEKSEIFDDQFSVERPDGSNFTLKIRSTKLEDSAMYFCASMVTPGTGELFFGEGSRLTVL.

The table lists this clone with a few counts. The chain carries TRBV18 and TRBJ2-7, with D unclear. The V and J ends lost 2 bases and 3 bases respectively, with 5 bases between them. CDR3 length: 12 residues. Germline CDR1 is KGHSH and CDR2 is LQKENI. This CDR3 is CASSPFLYEQYF. CDR3 coding DNA: TGTGCCAGCTCACCATTCCTCTACGAGCAGTACTTC.

V is TRBV19 and J is TRBJ2-2; no clear D. CDR1 and CDR2 (germline): LNHDA, SQIVND (reference sequence). The CDR3 is 11 residues long. With 10 bases removed from V and 6 bases from J, the gap between germline ends came to 9 bases. For the CDR3, the DNA is TGTGCCACAGATAATTCCGGGGAGCTGTTTTTT. Protein: CATDNSGELFF.

The chain recombines TRBV29-1 with TRBJ2-7, with TRBD2 identical over 7 bases. The CDR3 is 13 amino acids. V shed 4 bases, J shed 3 bases, and the junction held 6 bases outside the gene matches. CDR1 is SQVTM, CDR2 ANQGSEA, per germline. CDR3: CSVARGDLYEQYF. CDR3 DNA sequence: TGCAGCGTTGCCCGGGGGGACCTCTACGAGCAGTACTTC.

The gene calls are TRBV5-1 and TRBJ1-4; no clear D. The CDR3 length is 13 residues. Germline CDR1 reads SGHRS; CDR2 reads YFSETQ. Trimming stripped 0 bases from V and 11 bases from J, with 11 bases between. This CDR3 reads CASSLGEPEKLFF. In DNA, the CDR3 is TGCGCCAGCAGCTTGGGCGAACCGGAGAAACTGTTTTTT.

The V call is TRBV5-4, the J call TRBJ2-7; TRBD2 agrees at 8 bases. Trimming took 1 base from V and 2 from J; bases not matched to a gene: 5. The CDR3 is made up of 15 amino acids. CDR1 and CDR2 (germline): SGHNT, YYREEE (reference sequence). The CDR3, as DNA: TGTGCCAGCAGCTTGCTAACTAGCGGCGCCTACGAGCAGTACTTC. Translation gives CASSLLTSGAYEQYF. The full variable domain, rest sourced from reference TRBV5-4 and TRBJ2-7, is ETGVTQSPTHLIKTRGQQVTLRCSSQSGHNTVSWYQQALGQGPQFIFQYYREEENGRGNFPPRFSGLQFPNYSSELNVNALELDDSALYLCASSLLTSGAYEQYFGPGTRLTVT.

This clone was detected only once. The V gene is TRBV5-4, the J gene TRBJ2-3; D is unclear. The length of the CDR3 is 13 residues. Germline V gene data show CDR1 as SGHNT and CDR2 as YYREEE (reference sequence). V lost 2 bases to trimming and J lost 2 bases, with 6 bases between them. The CDR3 protein is CASSFRITDTQYF. The CDR3 coding sequence is TGTGCCAGCAGCTTCAGGATCACAGATACGCAGTATTTT. The full variable domain, in which reference TRBV5-4 and TRBJ2-3 provide the parts outside the CDR3, is ETGVTQSPTHLIKTRGQQVTLRCSSQSGHNTVSWYQQALGQGPQFIFQYYREEENGRGNFPPRFSGLQFPNYSSELNVNALELDDSALYLCASSFRITDTQYFGPGTRLTVL.

This chain uses TRBV10-3 with TRBJ1-4; TRBD1 agrees at 8 bases. The germline CDR1 and CDR2 sequences are ENHRY and SYGVKD. V lost 3 bases and J lost 4; bases outside the gene matches: 7. This CDR3 region has 16 residues. CDR3 residues: CAISEQGGSGNEKLFF. The CDR3 coding sequence is TGTGCCATCAGTGAACAGGGGGGGTCGGGTAATGAAAAACTGTTTTTT.

This clone has more than one count but fewer than ten. The gene calls are TRBV11-2 and TRBJ2-3, with D perhaps TRBD1 or TRBD2 (5 bases each). Germline CDR1 is SGHAT and CDR2 is FQNNGV. Trimming left V 2 bases short and J 6 bases short, with 21 bases between. The CDR3 extends over 17 amino acids. CDR3 sequence reads: CASSLMRVGALGDTQYF. The CDR3 nucleotides are TGTGCCAGCAGCTTAATGAGGGTCGGGGCGTTAGGGGATACGCAGTATTTT.

V usage is TRBV6-5 and J usage is TRBJ2-7, with TRBD2 matching 7 bases. The length of the CDR3 is 14 residues. With 5 bases clipped from V and 1 base from J, the junction kept 5 bases outside the gene matches. Germline V lookup: CDR1 MNHEY, CDR2 SVGAGI. CDR3 DNA: TGTGCCAGCAGTAACCCCGGGGGGTCCTACGAGCAGTACTTC. Translation gives CASSNPGGSYEQYF.

The chain joins TRBV19 to TRBJ2-5, with 10 bases matching TRBD2. J gave up 5 bases and V 4 bases, and 10 bases lay outside the gene matches. This CDR3 contains 16 residues. Germline assignment: CDR1 LNHDA and CDR2 SQIVND (reference sequence). As DNA, the CDR3 is TGTGCCAGTAGTAGCGCGGTAGCGGGAGGTACGGAGACCCAGTACTTC. Protein: CASSSAVAGGTETQYF.

This chain joins TRBV5-6 and TRBJ1-3; perhaps TRBD1 as D (5 bases). The ends were cut back, 0 bases at V and 0 bases at J, with 19 bases in the middle. Looked up from germline, CDR1 is SGHDT and CDR2 is YYEEEE. The length of the CDR3 is 19 residues. CDR3 sequence (DNA): TGTGCCAGCAGCTTGGAGACAGAAGATGACTCACGCTCTGGAAACACCATATATTTT. This sequence encodes CASSLETEDDSRSGNTIYF.

The chain uses TRBV10-3 and TRBJ1-4, with a weak D call TRBD1 (5 bases). The V gene's germline CDR1 is ENHRY and CDR2 SYGVKD. The CDR3 has 17 amino acids. The V and J ends lost 5 bases and 7 bases respectively, with 23 bases between them. CDR3 loop: CAISQYKSGAFSEKLFF. Written as DNA, the CDR3 is TGTGCCATCAGTCAATACAAGAGTGGGGCGTTCAGTGAAAAACTGTTTTTT.

J is TRBJ1-5 and V is TRBV30, with D hard to call. Germline assignment: CDR1 GTSNPN and CDR2 SVGIG (reference sequence). CDR3 length: 13 residues. V dropped 2 bases and J dropped 5 bases, with 10 bases sitting between them. The CDR3 loop is CAWSSQSDQPQHF. CDR3 in DNA: TGTGCCTGGAGTTCTCAGTCAGATCAGCCCCAGCATTTT.

V and J are TRBV3-1 (or the pseudogene TRBV3-2) and TRBJ1-1; perhaps TRBD1 as D (5 bases). The germline V gene encodes CDR1 LGHDT and CDR2 YNNKEL (reference sequence). The CDR3 runs to 11 residues. V was shortened by 4 bases and J by 7 bases, with 7 bases between the two germline ends. The CDR3 region is CASSRGDEAFF. The CDR3 DNA sequence: TGTGCCAGCAGCCGAGGGGATGAAGCTTTCTTT.

In this sample, this clone turned up once. The chain uses TRBV6-6 and TRBJ2-6; 13 bases match TRBD2. The ends lost 6 bases at V and 1 base at J; junction bases unmatched: 6. This CDR3 is 18 amino acids long. Germline V lookup: CDR1 MNHNY, CDR2 SVGAGI (reference sequence). CDR3 nucleotides: TGTGCCAGCAGCCGAGAACTAGCGGGAGGGTCTGGGGCCAACGTCCTGACTTTC. Protein sequence: CASSRELAGGSGANVLTF.

In its sample, this clone was seen once. The CDR3 loop reads CASSPRTGGYNEQFF. CDR3 sequence (DNA): TGTGCCAGCAGCCCCCGGACAGGGGGCTACAATGAGCAGTTCTTC. The chain has TRBV3-1 (or the pseudogene TRBV3-2) and TRBJ2-1, with 10 bases fitting TRBD1. The germline gives CDR1 LGHDT, CDR2 YNNKEL (reference sequence). The CDR3 runs to 15 residues. The V gene end was trimmed by 4 bases and the J gene end by 3 bases; junction bases not matched to a gene: 3.

This clone was recorded once. The rearrangement joins TRBV7-8 to TRBJ1-2, with D uncertain. The CDR3 covers 14 residues. V lost 5 bases and J 11 bases, leaving 21 bases between the germline ends. Germline CDR1 and CDR2: SGHVS and FQNEAQ. CDR3 DNA sequence: TGTGCCAGCAGCCATGCCTATAGCCAAGGCCTGTACACCTTC. This codes for CASSHAYSQGLYTF. Variable domain in full (rest from reference TRBV7-8 and TRBJ1-2): GAGVSQSPRYKVAKRGQDVALRCDPISGHVSLFWYQQALGQGPEFLTYFQNEAQLDKSGLPSDRFFAERPEGSVSTLKIQRTQQEDSAVYLCASSHAYSQGLYTFGSGTRLTVV.

The chain employs TRBV10-3 and TRBJ1-5; no clear D gene. The CDR3 runs 13 residues. Germline CDR1 and CDR2: ENHRY and SYGVKD. The V gene lost 10 bases and the J gene lost 0 bases, with 10 bases spanning the gap. The CDR3 loop reads CATHDDSNQPQHF. In DNA form, the CDR3 reads TGTGCCACGCACGACGATAGCAATCAGCCCCAGCATTTT.

This chain uses TRBV24-1 with TRBJ2-1; 9 positions match TRBD1. This CDR3 is built from 16 residues. Germline CDR1 reads KGHDR; CDR2 reads SFDVKD. V lost 4 bases and J lost 9; bases outside the gene matches: 12. The CDR3 sequence: CATSDGRQGGLGEQFF. CDR3 in DNA: TGTGCCACCAGTGACGGTCGACAGGGGGGGCTTGGTGAGCAGTTCTTC.

The rearrangement joins TRBV5-1 to TRBJ2-5, with D perhaps matching TRBD1 (6 bases). Germline lookup yields CDR1 SGHRS and CDR2 YFSETQ. CDR3 size: 13 residues. Trimming took 5 bases from V and 1 from J, leaving 9 bases between them. CDR3 DNA: TGCGCCAGCAGTTGGGACATCCAAGAGACCCAGTACTTC. This gives the protein CASSWDIQETQYF.

In its sample, this clone was seen once. This chain connects TRBV5-1 to TRBJ2-7, with D unclear. The V and J ends lost 0 bases and 7 bases respectively, with 17 bases between them. There are 15 residues in the CDR3. Germline CDR1 is SGHRS and CDR2 is YFSETQ. CDR3 nucleotides: TGCGCCAGCAGCTTGGGGTCGGGCCCGCCGGGTGAGCAGTACTTC. Encoded protein: CASSLGSGPPGEQYF.

The rearrangement links TRBV5-8 to TRBJ2-3; no definite D call. The CDR3 has 15 amino acids. The germline V gene encodes CDR1 SGHTS and CDR2 YDEGEE. V was clipped by 4 bases and J by 0 bases, with 12 bases between them. For the CDR3, the DNA is TGTGCCAGCAGCCCCTCGAGATCTAGCACAGATACGCAGTATTTT. Amino acid sequence: CASSPSRSSTDTQYF.

The chain is built from TRBV19 and TRBJ1-2; TRBD1 is a possible D gene (5 bases). This CDR3 spans 14 amino acids. CDR1 is LNHDA and CDR2 is SQIVND in the germline V gene (reference sequence). V was shortened by 10 bases and J by 2 bases, with 17 bases between the two germline ends. DNA for the CDR3: TGTGCCACCCGAGTATTGTCAGGGAACTATGGCTACACCTTC. Protein: CATRVLSGNYGYTF.

The V gene is TRBV7-3, the J gene TRBJ2-3, with D perhaps matching TRBD2 (6 bases). Trimming took 0 bases from V and 8 from J, leaving 9 bases between them. This CDR3 spans 13 amino acids. The V gene's germline CDR1 is SGHTA and CDR2 FQGTGA. CDR3 DNA: TGTGCCAGCAGCTTAACGGAGGGCGGTACGCAGTATTTT. It specifies CASSLTEGGTQYF.

This clone was recorded only once. This rearrangement joins TRBV19 to TRBJ2-2; 9 nucleotides align to TRBD2. With V trimmed by 3 bases and J by 5 bases, 10 bases remained unmatched. The CDR3 extends over 17 amino acids. CDR1 is LNHDA, CDR2 SQIVND, per germline (reference sequence). The CDR3 loop is CASSMDRREGRTGELFF. The CDR3 DNA sequence: TGTGCCAGTAGTATGGATAGGCGGGAGGGTAGGACCGGGGAGCTGTTTTTT.